This TCR beta chain was recorded in a study of shared clonotypes between healthy human individuals. General study findings and limits: When compared with the clonotypes that were shared by all four sorted-subset donors, the non-shared clonotypes turned out to have lower generation probabilities.

This CDR3 comprises 15 residues. After removal of 5 bases from V and 5 bases from J, the junction contained 4 bases not matched to a gene. From germline, CDR1 is SGDLS and CDR2 YYNGEE. CD45RO negativity and positive selection for CCR7 defined naive CD8 cells, a population that excluded terminally differentiated effector memory CD45RA+ cells. To note about this clone: What it recognizes is unknown.

The assay was carried out at the deep level. TCRdb keeps only in-frame clones here, not all; method: immunoSEQ multiplex PCR. Of about 2 million clones detected, about 95% appear once; the ten largest clones hold around 1.1%. The chain joins TRBV9 to TRBJ2-2, with TRBD2 matching 12 bases. This receptor was obtained from a man younger than 35 in good health. Material for sequencing was naive CD8+ T cells sorted from blood. CDR3 nucleotides: TGTGCCAGCAGTCGAGGACTAGCGGGGACCGGGGAGCTGTTTTTT. Translated, it gives CASSRGLAGTGELFF.